The 15 T cell receptor beta chains given below trace back to one sample, sequenced in a study of cytomegalovirus exposure and HLA in healthy donors (dated by TCRdb to the late 2010s). The library was generated by the immunoSEQ multiplex PCR assay. For the multiplex PCR, a mixture combining 60 forward primers for TCR Vbeta segments and 13 reverse primers for TCR Jbeta segments was used. TCRdb took over this immuneACCESS table, retaining in-frame rearrangements with V and J assigned. Such tables are incomplete; in checked studies, under half of the missing clones stem from an unresolved V gene, and the remainder is unexplained. The sample data list 80,000 to 100,000 clones, and 65% to 80% of these were observed just once. Around 15% of the sample lies in the top ten. Sequenced input: PBMCs. These TCRs come from a woman between 18 and 29 years old in good health and CMV-seropositive.

This clone was observed at least ten times. V usage is TRBV6-4 and J usage is TRBJ2-3; TRBD2 matches at 8 bases. The CDR3 is 15 residues long. Germline values: CDR1 MRHNA, CDR2 SNTAGT. Losses at the gene ends were 0 bases for V and 1 base for J; bases not matched to a gene: 0. The CDR3 bases are TGTGCCAGCAGTGACTCTAGCGGGGGCACAGATACGCAGTATTTT. This codes for CASSDSSGGTDTQYF.

This clone turned up a few times. The chain couples TRBV28 to TRBJ1-1; 7 bases agree with TRBD1. From germline, CDR1 is MDHEN and CDR2 SYDVKM. Trimming removed 4 bases from V and 5 bases from J; junction bases left unmatched: 10. The CDR3 loop spans 15 amino acids. CDR3 DNA sequence: TGTGCCAGCAGTTCATTCAGGGGGAGTGGGACTGAAGCTTTCTTT. Its protein is CASSSFRGSGTEAFF.

This chain links TRBV6-6 with TRBJ2-7; 8 nucleotides align to TRBD1. Germline V gives CDR1 MNHNY, CDR2 SVGAGI (reference sequence). The CDR3 sequence is 15 residues long. V trimming: 6 bases; J trimming: 0 bases; junction bases outside the gene matches: 7. Here the CDR3 reads CASRITGGSSYEQYF. Here the CDR3 DNA reads TGTGCCAGCAGGATTACAGGGGGGAGCTCCTACGAGCAGTACTTC.

The rearrangement uses TRBV7-2 and TRBJ2-1, with TRBD1 as a possible D gene (6 bases). The ends were cut back, 4 bases at V and 4 bases at J, with 14 bases in the middle. CDR1 and CDR2 from the germline V gene are SGHTA and FQGNSA. CDR3 length: 15 residues. The CDR3 loop is CASSSSQGRYNEQFF. DNA for the CDR3: TGTGCCAGCAGCTCCTCACAGGGCCGATACAATGAGCAGTTCTTC.

The chain carries TRBV7-9 and TRBJ2-1; 7 bases match TRBD2. The junction had 11 bases not matched to a gene; V was cut back by 8 bases and J by 7 bases. Looked up from germline, CDR1 is SEHNR and CDR2 is FQNEAQ (reference sequence). The CDR3 is 14 residues long. This CDR3 reads CASVPSGFHNEQFF. The CDR3 DNA follows: TGTGCCAGCGTTCCTAGCGGATTCCATAATGAGCAGTTCTTC.

DNA of the CDR3: TGTGCCAGCAGGGGGACAGGGGGCACAGATACGCAGTATTTT. Its translation: CASRGTGGTDTQYF. This chain joins TRBV6-1 and TRBJ2-3; 10 bases match TRBD1. The CDR3 is made up of 14 amino acids. The junction had 1 base not matched to a gene; V was cut back by 6 bases and J by 1 base. CDR1 MNHNS and CDR2 SASEGT come from the germline V gene.

This chain joins TRBV5-6 and TRBJ2-5, with D perhaps matching TRBD2 (6 bases). The CDR3 extends over 13 amino acids. From germline, CDR1 is SGHDT and CDR2 YYEEEE. V was shortened by 5 bases and J by 1 base, with 9 bases between the two germline ends. This chain's CDR3 is CASSSGIQETQYF. CDR3 DNA: TGTGCCAGCAGTAGCGGAATCCAAGAGACCCAGTACTTC.

CDR3 amino acids: CASSSSGALTYEQYF. CDR3 nucleotide sequence: TGTGCCAGCAGCTCCAGCGGGGCTTTAACCTACGAGCAGTACTTC. The J gene is TRBJ2-7, the V gene TRBV7-2; TRBD2 agrees at 7 bases. V lost 4 bases, J lost 2 bases, and 8 bases stayed unmatched. CDR3 length equals 15 residues. Germline CDR1 SGHTA, CDR2 FQGNSA.

V is TRBV5-4 and J is TRBJ1-2; D remains ambiguous. CDR3 length: 14 amino acids. Per germline, CDR1 SGHNT and CDR2 YYREEE (reference sequence). Trimming cost V 5 bases and J 3 bases, with 14 bases left between them. This CDR3 reads CASSSPLLDYGYTF. The DNA of the CDR3 is TGTGCCAGCAGTTCCCCATTGTTAGACTATGGCTACACCTTC.

The chain combines TRBV28 with TRBJ1-4, with 9 bases identical to TRBD1. This CDR3 is built from 13 residues. The J segment lost 8 bases and the V segment lost 7 bases, leaving 5 bases of the junction unmatched. CDR1 and CDR2 (germline): MDHEN, SYDVKM. CDR3 protein: CASMDRGEEKLFF. The CDR3 DNA reads TGTGCCAGCATGGACAGGGGCGAGGAAAAACTGTTTTTT. The variable domain in full, completed from reference TRBV28 and TRBJ1-4, reads DVKVTQSSRYLVKRTGEKVFLECVQDMDHENMFWYRQDPGLGLRLIYFSYDVKMKEKGDIPEGYSVSREKKERFSLILESASTNQTSMYLCASMDRGEEKLFFGSGTQLSVL.

The chain uses TRBV4-3 and TRBJ2-1; TRBD2 matches at 11 bases. Germline CDR1 LGHNA, CDR2 YSLEER. CDR3 length: 20 residues. The ends lost 2 bases at V and 0 bases at J; junction bases unmatched: 12. CDR3 amino acids: CASSQRLAGGPFSSYNEQFF. The CDR3 DNA reads as TGCGCCAGCAGCCAACGCCTAGCGGGGGGCCCCTTCAGCTCCTACAATGAGCAGTTCTTC.

The chain uses TRBV9 and TRBJ1-5; possible D gene TRBD1, 6 bases. CDR3 length: 14 residues. Deletions cut 1 base from V and 4 bases from J, with 9 bases between. Germline CDR1 and CDR2: SGDLS and YYNGEE. This CDR3 is CASSVRDTNQPQHF. CDR3 coding DNA: TGTGCCAGCAGCGTAAGGGACACTAATCAGCCCCAGCATTTT. Looking up the rest from reference TRBV9 and TRBJ1-5 gives the full variable domain: DSGVTQTPKHLITATGQRVTLRCSPRSGDLSVYWYQQSLDQGLQFLIQYYNGEERAKGNILERFSAQQFPDLHSELNLSSLELGDSALYFCASSVRDTNQPQHFGDGTRLSIL.

V and J are TRBV28 and TRBJ2-7, with 7 bases lining up with TRBD1. V gave up 2 bases and J gave up 0 bases; unmatched junction bases: 10. In germline, CDR1 is MDHEN, CDR2 SYDVKM. The CDR3 sequence is 17 residues long. This CDR3 is CASSLRTTGALSYEQYF. CDR3 DNA sequence: TGTGCCAGCAGTTTACGCACAACAGGGGCCCTCTCCTACGAGCAGTACTTC.

The CDR3, as DNA: TGTGCCAGCACCCCGAGGGACAGTCAAGGCTACACCTTC. It translates to CASTPRDSQGYTF. The V gene is TRBV7-2, the J gene TRBJ1-2, with 7 bases fitting TRBD1. The V and J ends lost 7 bases and 8 bases, in that order; junction bases with no gene match: 10. The CDR3 is 13 amino acids. Germline assignment: CDR1 SGHTA and CDR2 FQGNSA.

This clone occurred a few times. V and J are TRBV11-2 and TRBJ1-3; 9 bases align to TRBD1. Germline-derived CDR1 and CDR2 are SGHAT and FQNNGV. The CDR3 length is 18 residues. Losses at the gene ends were 1 base for V and 2 bases for J; bases not matched to a gene: 9. This chain's CDR3 is CASSLAPGTGTAGNTIYF. The CDR3 DNA reads as TGTGCCAGCAGCTTAGCCCCCGGGACAGGGACGGCTGGAAACACCATATATTTT.